A single sample is the source of the 25 T cell receptor gamma chains below, sequenced in a study of gamma-delta T cells after stem cell transplantation. TCRdb reprocessed the RT-PCR reads through CATT. The sample holds several hundred gamma-chain clones; roughly 32% are singletons and the top ten take around 40%. The material sequenced was gamma-delta T cells. The receptor source for this set is a human donor. It is not recorded whose cells these are; they may come from a transplant donor.

This clone has only a few counts. This rearrangement joins TRGV3 to TRGJP2. No J gene is reported in TCRdb; it was inferred here by comparing the DNA with germline. Germline V gene data show CDR1 as VTNTFY and CDR2 as YDVSTARD (reference sequence). The ends lost 6 bases at V and 2 bases at J; junction bases unmatched: 3. The CDR3 length is 13 residues. The CDR3 nucleotides read TGTGCCACCTGGAGAAGTAGTGATTGGATCAAGACGTTT. As protein: CATWRSSDWIKTF.

The rearrangement links TRGV9 to TRGJ1 or TRGJ2. As TCRdb names no J gene, one was assigned here on the basis of a DNA match to germline. This CDR3 is built from 12 residues. J lost 11 bases, V lost 0 bases, and 7 bases had no gene match. CDR1 is GITISATS and CDR2 is ISYDGTV in the germline V gene (reference sequence). DNA of the CDR3: TGTGCCTTGTGGGAGGTGCATAAGGAGAAACTCTTT. It is translated as CALWEVHKEKLF.

This clone is categorized as large. CDR3 sequence: CATWDNSYYKKLF. CDR3 DNA sequence: TGTGCCACCTGGGACAATTCTTATTATAAGAAACTCTTT. V and J are TRGV3 and TRGJ1 or TRGJ2. TCRdb does not report a J gene; here it was assigned by matching the DNA to germline references. From germline, CDR1 is VTNTFY and CDR2 YDVSTARD (reference sequence). After removal of 2 bases from V and 3 bases from J, the junction contained 4 bases not matched to a gene. The CDR3 is 13 residues long.

By its share, this clone is large. V is TRGV3 and J is TRGJ1 or TRGJ2. The J gene was missing in TCRdb and was found by matching the end of the DNA to germline. This CDR3 comprises 13 residues. The V gene's germline CDR1 is VTNTFY and CDR2 YDVSTARD (reference sequence). The junction had 6 bases not matched to a gene; V was cut back by 0 bases and J by 7 bases. The CDR3 sequence: CATWDRDVYKKLF. CDR3 in DNA: TGTGCCACCTGGGACAGGGATGTGTATAAGAAACTCTTT.

The table lists this clone with a few counts. The chain employs TRGV4 and TRGJ1 or TRGJ2. Assignment of the J gene here rests on matching the DNA to germline, because TCRdb gives none. V dropped 3 bases and J dropped 7; count of bases not matched to a gene: 6. The CDR3 sequence is 12 residues long. The germline V gene has CDR1 EGSTGY and CDR2 YDSYTSSV. CDR3 in DNA: TGTGCCACCTGGGATAAAGGCTATAAGAAACTCTTT. Translated, it gives CATWDKGYKKLF.

This clone was counted a few times. The chain employs TRGV4 and TRGJ1 or TRGJ2. TCRdb leaves out the J gene; it was filled in here by matching the DNA to germline. The CDR3 is 14 residues long. V dropped 0 bases and J dropped 10; count of bases not matched to a gene: 12. CDR1 and CDR2 (germline): EGSTGY, YDSYTSSV. DNA of the CDR3: TGTGCCACCTGGGATGGGTTATCGGGCCGGAAGAAACTCTTT. This sequence encodes CATWDGLSGRKKLF.

As concerns this clone: A single base separates this from a much larger clone, so it may be a read error. The chain recombines TRGV9 with TRGJ1 or TRGJ2. Matching the DNA to germline supplied the J gene, which TCRdb does not give. The CDR3 is 11 residues long. The germline V gene has CDR1 GITISATS and CDR2 ISYDGTV (reference sequence). After removal of 2 bases from V and 6 bases from J, the junction contained 1 base not matched to a gene. The CDR3 is CALWEGYKKLF. In DNA form, the CDR3 reads TGTGCCTTGTGGGAGGGTTATAAGAAACTCTTT.

The CDR3 DNA reads as TGTGCCACCTGGGACGGGCCTTCAAATTATTATAAGAAACTCTTT. This gives the protein CATWDGPSNYYKKLF. The chain has TRGV2 and TRGJ1 or TRGJ2. The J gene comes from matching the DNA to germline here; TCRdb lacks it. This CDR3 is built from 15 residues. V was pared by 0 bases and J by 1 base, with 6 bases of the junction left unmatched. Germline V gives CDR1 EGSNGY, CDR2 YDSYNSKV.

This clone was observed a handful of times. The sample contains more than one DNA sequence encoding this CDR3. V and J are TRGV9 and TRGJ1 or TRGJ2. No J segment appears in TCRdb, so it was assigned here by matching the sequence to germline. V shed 1 base and J 7 bases; nucleotides not matched to a gene: 16. Germline lookup yields CDR1 GITISATS and CDR2 ISYDGTV (reference sequence). There are 16 residues in the CDR3. CDR3 in DNA: TGTGCCTTGTGGGAGGTACACCCATCGTCAGGGTATAAGAAACTCTTT. This codes for CALWEVHPSSGYKKLF.

Details on this clone: Since a much larger clone is just one base distant, this may be a read error. The chain links TRGV8 to TRGJP2. No J gene was available from TCRdb, and it was assigned here by a germline match of the DNA. The CDR3 extends over 16 amino acids. The germline gives CDR1 VENAVY, CDR2 YDSYNSRV. This CDR3 is CATWDKPSSSDWTKTF. The CDR3 DNA reads TGTGCCACCTGGGATAAACCTTCTAGTAGTGATTGGACCAAGACGTTT.

V gene assignment gives TRGV4, but the J gene was left uncalled. CDR3 size: 12 residues. Germline-derived CDR1 and CDR2 are EGSTGY and YDSYTSSV. The CDR3 region has the DNA TGTGCCACCTGGGATCGGGATTATAAGGAACTCTTT. This gives the protein CATWDRDYKELF.

In this sample, this clone turned up a few times. The mismatch at residue 9 between this DNA's translation and the TCRdb protein of a much larger clone likely reflects a read error; the protein shown is translated from the DNA. V and J are TRGV2 and TRGJ1 or TRGJ2. TCRdb does not report a J gene; here it was assigned by matching the DNA to germline references. CDR3 length: 13 amino acids. The V gene's germline CDR1 is EGSNGY and CDR2 YDSYNSKV. The trim removed 0 bases at V and 8 bases at J, leaving 7 bases unmatched. CDR3 residues: CATWDGPGHKKLF. The CDR3, as DNA: TGTGCCACCTGGGACGGGCCGGGTCATAAGAAACTCTTT.

By sample share, this clone is large. The same CDR3 can be traced to other DNA sequences in this sample. The chain recombines TRGV8 with TRGJP2. The J gene is not listed in TCRdb, so it was assigned here from a DNA match to germline. Germline V gene lookup returns CDR1 VENAVY and CDR2 YDSYNSRV. The ends lost 3 bases at V and 3 bases at J; junction bases unmatched: 4. The CDR3 contains 14 residues. The DNA of the CDR3 is TGTGCCACCTGGGATCGCGGTAGTGATTGGATCAAGACGTTT. As protein: CATWDRGSDWIKTF.

Notes on this clone: This may be a read error, as it is one base from a much larger clone. The chain is built from TRGV9 and TRGJ1 or TRGJ2. Assignment of the J gene here rests on matching the DNA to germline, because TCRdb gives none. The CDR3 is 12 amino acids. Germline lookup yields CDR1 GITISATS and CDR2 ISYDGTV (reference sequence). Germline trimming cut 3 bases from V and 6 bases from J; bases unmatched to any gene: 5. The CDR3 protein is CALWERAYKKLF. The CDR3 region has the DNA TGTGCCTTGTGGGAGAGAGCTTATAAGAAACTCTTT.

The rearrangement links TRGV4 to TRGJP2. TCRdb offers no J gene call, so here the DNA was matched to germline to obtain one. The germline V gene has CDR1 EGSTGY and CDR2 YDSYTSSV. Losses at the gene ends were 0 bases for V and 6 bases for J; bases not matched to a gene: 1. The CDR3 extends over 13 amino acids. The CDR3 region has the DNA TGTGCCACCTGGGATGGGCGTGATTGGATCAAGACGTTT. It specifies CATWDGRDWIKTF.

In its sample, this clone was seen a few times. V is TRGV5 and J is TRGJ1 or TRGJ2. Because TCRdb records no J gene, it was assigned here through a match of the DNA to germline. In germline, CDR1 is VINAFY, CDR2 YDVSNSKD. Trimming at V came to 0 bases and at J to 3 bases, leaving 8 bases not matched to a gene. The CDR3 covers 15 residues. CDR3 nucleotides: TGTGCCACCTGGGACAGGACTACCTTTTATTATAAGAAACTCTTT. Its protein product is CATWDRTTFYYKKLF.

By share of the sample, this clone is large (0.1 to 1%). Distinct nucleotide sequences in the sample also encode this CDR3. This chain connects TRGV2 to TRGJP2. Germline matching of the DNA provided the J gene here, since TCRdb leaves it blank. Unmatched junction bases numbered 14, after V lost 0 bases and J lost 4 bases. The CDR3 totals 18 residues. Looked up from germline, CDR1 is EGSNGY and CDR2 is YDSYNSKV. This chain's CDR3 is CATWDGLRCDHSDWIKTF. As DNA, the CDR3 is TGTGCCACCTGGGACGGGCTCCGATGTGACCATAGTGATTGGATCAAGACGTTT.

For this clone: With a far larger clone one base away, a read error is the likely cause. The CDR3 DNA reads as TGTGCCTTGTGGGGCCCGTATTATAAGAAACTCTTT. Encoded protein: CALWGPYYKKLF. The chain joins TRGV9 to TRGJ1 or TRGJ2. The J gene comes from matching the DNA to germline here; TCRdb lacks it. Germline V CDR1 and CDR2: GITISATS, ISYDGTV (reference sequence). V was clipped by 5 bases and J by 4 bases; unmatched bases: 5. The CDR3 length is 12 residues.

The chain uses TRGV9 and TRGJP. Because TCRdb records no J gene, it was assigned here through a match of the DNA to germline. The germline gives CDR1 GITISATS, CDR2 ISYDGTV (reference sequence). The CDR3 spans 16 residues. V was clipped by 4 bases and J by 7 bases; unmatched bases: 7. CDR3 region: CALWESEELGKKIKVF. The CDR3 bases are TGTGCCTTGTGGGAATCGGAGGAGTTGGGCAAAAAAATCAAGGTATTT.

There are a few counts of this clone. The rearrangement links TRGV2 to TRGJ1 or TRGJ2. The J gene, left out of TCRdb, was set here by checking the DNA against germline. Trimming at V came to 1 base and at J to 3 bases, leaving 3 bases not matched to a gene. Looked up from germline, CDR1 is EGSNGY and CDR2 is YDSYNSKV. CDR3 length: 13 residues. The CDR3 loop reads CATWDGLYYKKLF. In DNA, the CDR3 is TGTGCCACCTGGGACGGACTTTATTATAAGAAACTCTTT.

This clone is large (0.1 to 1%) within its sample. Other DNA sequences of this sample code for an identical CDR3. The chain couples TRGV2 to TRGJ1 or TRGJ2. TCRdb lists no J gene, so it was determined here by aligning the DNA to germline. The ends lost 0 bases at V and 3 bases at J; junction bases unmatched: 8. There are 15 residues in the CDR3. CDR1 and CDR2 from the germline V gene are EGSNGY and YDSYNSKV. The CDR3 nucleotides read TGTGCCACCTGGGACGGGCCCGTAGGTTATTATAAGAAACTCTTT. Protein sequence: CATWDGPVGYYKKLF.

This clone was found a few times. This sequence joins TRGV2 and TRGJ1 or TRGJ2. The J gene, not given by TCRdb, was assigned here from a germline match of the nucleotide sequence. CDR3 length equals 12 residues. Germline V gives CDR1 EGSNGY, CDR2 YDSYNSKV. With 0 bases clipped from V and 10 bases from J, the junction kept 6 bases outside the gene matches. In nucleotides, the CDR3 is TGTGCCACCTGGGACGGGCCTCGGAAGAAACTCTTT. Amino acids: CATWDGPRKKLF.

Details on this clone: This sample includes further DNA sequences coding for the same CDR3. This chain uses TRGV4 with TRGJ1 or TRGJ2. The J gene was not available in TCRdb and was assigned here by matching the DNA to germline segments. V lost 1 base to trimming and J lost 1 base; unmatched junction nucleotides: 1. The CDR3 length is 13 residues. CDR1 is EGSTGY, CDR2 YDSYTSSV, per germline. In nucleotides, the CDR3 is TGTGCCACCTGGGATGGAAATTATTATAAGAAACTCTTT. This gives the protein CATWDGNYYKKLF.

The chain has TRGV9 and TRGJ1 or TRGJ2. TCRdb is silent on the J gene; assignment here came from matching the DNA to germline. This CDR3 is built from 13 residues. The germline gives CDR1 GITISATS, CDR2 ISYDGTV (reference sequence). V dropped 0 bases and J dropped 6; count of bases not matched to a gene: 5. As DNA, the CDR3 is TGTGCCTTGTGGGAGGTGAGGCCTTATAAGAAACTCTTT. It yields the protein CALWEVRPYKKLF.

Remarks on this clone: With only one base between it and a far larger clone, this is likely a read error. CDR3 loop: CASWDPYYKKLF. The CDR3 DNA follows: TGTGCCTCGTGGGACCCGTATTATAAGAAACTCTTT. The chain links TRGV9 to TRGJ1 or TRGJ2. The J gene, not given by TCRdb, was assigned here from a germline match of the nucleotide sequence. CDR3 length: 12 amino acids. Per germline, CDR1 GITISATS and CDR2 ISYDGTV (reference sequence).